This entry concerns a single T cell receptor beta chain. Its antigen remains unidentified. Additional DNA sequences in this sample encode the identical CDR3. As for time point: blood 2 weeks post-SBRT. Treatment given: 15 Gy SBRT to primary tumor, nephrectomy 4 weeks later. Method: immunoSEQ multiplex PCR; TCRdb's copy keeps in-frame clones and lacks some. This sample has some 72,000 clones, with over 80% found just once. The CDR3 extends over 14 amino acids. Germline trimming cut 5 bases from V and 2 bases from J; bases unmatched to any gene: 5. The V gene's germline CDR1 is PRHDT and CDR2 FYEKMQ (reference sequence). These data come from a study of radiation and T cells in renal cell carcinoma. Regarding the study as a whole: Top tumor clonotypes rose in blood 2 weeks post-radiation, then contracted.

This clonotype was obtained from a man aged 60 to 75 with renal cell carcinoma. The V gene is TRBV13, the J gene TRBJ1-1; 7 bases fit TRBD1. The sequencing used blood, collected from a patient whose treatment included radiotherapy and nephrectomy. The CDR3 DNA follows: TGTGCCAGCAGCCTTCGACAGGGAAACACTGAAGCTTTCTTT. It specifies CASSLRQGNTEAFF.